The rows below give T cell receptor beta chains drawn from one sample of a study of blood T cell repertoires in COVID-19. Sequencing used immunoSEQ multiplex PCR; TCRdb keeps in-frame clones, though not all of them. Seen here are roughly 200,000 clones, about 91% observed once, and the top ten hold approximately 4%. The specimen was peripheral blood. The receptors here all came from a woman aged 30 to 39 with acute or convalescent COVID-19. CDR3s include the opening cysteine and the closing phenylalanine or tryptophan. D genes are given only for firm matches. Only some rows state a clone size, as once, few, many or a class for expanded clones.

once	TRBV30	TRBJ2-5	TRBD2	CAWSQGGRETQYF	TGTGCCTGGAGCCAGGGAGGGAGAGAGACCCAGTACTTC
few	TRBV19	TRBJ2-7	TRBD2	CASSLQAGPYEQYF	TGTGCCAGTAGTCTTCAAGCGGGACCCTACGAGCAGTACTTC
.	TRBV11-2	TRBJ1-5	.	CASSEQGWGQPQHF	TGTGCCAGCAGCGAACAGGGTTGGGGTCAGCCCCAGCATTTT
.	TRBV11-3	TRBJ2-1	.	CASSQTPYNEQFF	TGTGCCAGCAGCCAGACACCTTACAATGAGCAGTTCTTC
.	TRBV3-1/TRBV3-2	TRBJ1-1	.	CASSQDSGSAFF	TGTGCCAGCAGCCAAGATAGCGGGAGTGCTTTCTTT
.	TRBV2	TRBJ2-2	.	CANRRGTNTGELFF	TGTGCCAATCGGAGGGGAACGAACACCGGGGAGCTGTTTTTT
.	TRBV7-9	TRBJ2-7	.	CASSLGDLGVKQYF	TGTGCCAGCAGCTTAGGGGACTTAGGCGTAAAGCAGTACTTC
few	TRBV5-8	TRBJ2-1	TRBD2	CASSSGGPDSGEQFF	TGTGCCAGCAGCTCGGGAGGGCCTGATTCGGGTGAGCAGTTCTTC
.	TRBV9	TRBJ1-6	.	CASSVGSSSYNSPLHF	TGTGCCAGCAGCGTAGGGAGTAGCTCCTATAATTCACCCCTCCACTTT
.	TRBV5-5	TRBJ2-2	.	CASSPGPGRDTGELFF	TGTGCCAGCAGCCCGGGACCTGGGCGGGATACCGGGGAGCTGTTTTTT
.	TRBV5-1	TRBJ2-7	TRBD1	CASSQGQGIFSEQYF	TGCGCCAGCAGCCAGGGACAGGGAATTTTCAGCGAGCAGTACTTC
.	TRBV3-1/TRBV3-2	TRBJ2-5	.	CASSQVKGETQYF	TGTGCCAGCAGCCAAGTAAAGGGGGAGACCCAGTACTTC
.	TRBV6-5	TRBJ1-1	.	CASSYSYRSEAFF	TGTGCCAGCAGTTACTCCTACAGGTCTGAAGCTTTCTTT
.	TRBV29-1	TRBJ2-3	TRBD2	CSDILAGGPTDTQYF	TGCAGCGACATATTAGCGGGAGGGCCCACAGATACGCAGTATTTT
few	TRBV7-6	TRBJ2-7	TRBD1	CASSSGTGGYEQYF	TGTGCCAGCAGCTCCGGGACAGGGGGCTACGAGCAGTACTTC
.	TRBV5-1	TRBJ2-5	.	CVRSGRCETQYF	TGCGTACGATCGGGGAGATGCGAGACCCAGTACTTC
.	TRBV2	TRBJ1-3	.	CASKGGTGNTIYF	TGTGCCAGCAAAGGGGGAACTGGAAACACCATATATTTT
.	TRBV18	TRBJ2-7	.	CASSPPGSYEQYF	TGTGCCAGCTCACCTCCCGGGAGTTACGAGCAGTACTTC
.	TRBV5-5	TRBJ2-7	.	CASSLTREQYF	TGTGCCAGCAGCTTGACGAGGGAGCAGTACTTC
.	TRBV7-8	TRBJ2-5	.	CASSLVVGVETQYF	TGTGCCAGCAGCTTAGTGGTGGGAGTCGAGACCCAGTACTTC
.	TRBV6-1	TRBJ1-4	TRBD1	CASSETGWGEKLFF	TGTGCCAGCAGTGAGACAGGGTGGGGTGAAAAACTGTTTTTT
.	TRBV7-9	TRBJ2-7	.	CASSPGGLEQYF	TGTGCCAGCAGCCCAGGCGGACTCGAGCAGTACTTC
.	TRBV12-3/TRBV12-4	TRBJ2-1	.	CASTLSSYNEQFF	TGTGCCAGCACCCTAAGCTCCTACAATGAGCAGTTCTTC
once	TRBV7-9	TRBJ2-2	TRBD2	CASSFYGLEDSGELFF	TGTGCCAGCAGCTTTTACGGACTAGAGGACTCCGGGGAGCTGTTTTTT
.	TRBV5-1	TRBJ2-1	TRBD2	CASSLAGGFNEQFF	TGCGCCAGCAGCTTAGCGGGAGGGTTTAATGAGCAGTTCTTC
.	TRBV12-3/TRBV12-4	TRBJ1-1	.	CASSLGRMAFF	TGTGCCAGCAGTTTAGGCAGGATGGCTTTCTTT
once	TRBV6-5	TRBJ1-4	.	CATNDRGATNEKLFF	TGTGCCACAAACGACCGGGGGGCCACTAATGAAAAACTGTTTTTT
once	TRBV2	TRBJ1-5	.	CATRAGPNQPQHF	TGTGCCACTAGGGCGGGCCCCAATCAGCCCCAGCATTTT
.	TRBV28	TRBJ1-4	.	CASSLGGLIKKLFF	TGTGCCAGCAGTTTGGGCGGACTCATTAAAAAACTGTTTTTT
.	TRBV5-4	TRBJ2-1	TRBD2	CASRLAGVNEQFF	TGTGCCAGCAGATTAGCGGGAGTAAATGAGCAGTTCTTC
.	TRBV28	TRBJ1-5	TRBD1	CASGGRNQPQHF	TGTGCCTCAGGGGGGAGAAATCAGCCCCAGCATTTT
.	TRBV7-9	TRBJ1-3	.	CASPVLGTGNTIYF	TGTGCCAGCCCCGTGCTCGGGACTGGAAACACCATATATTTT
.	TRBV10-3	TRBJ2-1	TRBD2	CAISVTSGSNNEQFF	TGTGCCATCAGCGTGACTAGCGGGAGTAACAATGAGCAGTTCTTC
.	TRBV6-5	TRBJ1-6	.	CASSYQPETSPLHF	TGTGCCAGCAGTTACCAACCGGAGACTTCACCCCTCCACTTT
.	TRBV28	TRBJ2-3	TRBD2	CASGTSGSSTDTQYF	TGTGCCAGCGGGACTAGCGGGTCTAGCACAGATACGCAGTATTTT
few	TRBV18	TRBJ2-5	TRBD2	CASSPITETSEDF	TGTGCCAGCTCACCAATAACGGAGACTAGCGAGGACTTC
.	TRBV29-1	TRBJ2-5	.	CSASATSLGETQYF	TGCAGCGCGAGCGCCACTAGCTTGGGGGAGACCCAGTACTTC
.	TRBV5-1	TRBJ1-1	TRBD1	CASSSQGAKAFF	TGCGCCAGCAGCTCACAGGGGGCGAAAGCTTTCTTT
.	TRBV7-9	TRBJ2-3	TRBD2	CASFGVAGQKDTQYF	TGTGCCAGCTTCGGCGTAGCGGGACAAAAAGATACGCAGTATTTT
.	TRBV6-5	TRBJ1-2	.	CASKSPGIVGGYTF	TGTGCCAGCAAATCCCCAGGGATAGTAGGGGGCTACACCTTC
.	TRBV29-1	TRBJ2-2	TRBD2	CSASTSGANTGELFF	TGCAGCGCCTCCACTAGCGGGGCGAACACCGGGGAGCTGTTTTTT
.	TRBV11-2	TRBJ2-7	TRBD2	CASSPPRLAGVEEQYF	TGTGCCAGCAGCCCACCCAGACTAGCGGGAGTGGAGGAGCAGTACTTC
.	TRBV10-3	TRBJ2-1	TRBD2	CAINPGTSGRGDEQFF	TGTGCCATCAACCCCGGGACTAGCGGGAGGGGAGATGAGCAGTTCTTC
.	TRBV20-1	TRBJ1-2	.	CSASARGNYGYTF	TGCAGTGCTAGTGCCAGGGGTAACTATGGCTACACCTTC
.	TRBV9	TRBJ2-6	.	CASSSYSGANVLTF	TGTGCCAGCAGCTCCTACTCTGGGGCCAACGTCCTGACTTTC
.	TRBV18	TRBJ2-5	.	CASSPDRFRGGETQYF	TGTGCCAGCTCACCAGACCGGTTCAGGGGTGGAGAGACCCAGTACTTC
.	TRBV5-5	TRBJ2-1	.	CASSSQLDEQFF	TGTGCCAGCAGCTCTCAGTTGGATGAGCAGTTCTTC
once	TRBV4-1	TRBJ2-1	.	CASSQVASNEQFF	TGCGCCAGCAGCCAAGTGGCTTCCAATGAGCAGTTCTTC
.	TRBV6-5	TRBJ1-6	TRBD1	CASSYSYRGIGSPLHF	TGTGCCAGCAGTTACAGTTACAGGGGGATCGGTTCACCCCTCCACTTT
.	TRBV28	TRBJ2-7	.	CASSRQAVYEQYF	TGTGCCAGCAGCCGACAGGCCGTCTACGAGCAGTACTTC
.	TRBV27	TRBJ2-3	.	CASSTAGSTDTQYF	TGTGCCAGCAGTACGGCAGGTAGCACAGATACGCAGTATTTT
.	TRBV28	TRBJ1-5	TRBD1	CASSPGQGQYSNQPQHF	TGTGCCAGCAGTCCCGGACAGGGTCAATATAGCAATCAGCCCCAGCATTTT
.	TRBV15	TRBJ2-4	TRBD2	CATSRDLAGNIQYF	TGTGCCACCAGCAGAGATTTAGCGGGGAACATTCAGTACTTC
.	TRBV18	TRBJ1-2	TRBD1	CASSPPGQGAQVFYGYTF	TGTGCCAGCTCACCACCGGGACAGGGGGCGCAGGTCTTCTATGGCTACACCTTC
.	TRBV7-9	TRBJ2-2	.	CASSLAGLLGELFF	TGTGCCAGCAGCTTAGCGGGACTTCTCGGGGAGCTGTTTTTT
.	TRBV7-2	TRBJ2-1	TRBD1	CASSIITGAAEQFF	TGTGCCAGCAGCATCATAACAGGGGCTGCTGAGCAGTTCTTC
.	TRBV11-2	TRBJ2-7	TRBD2	CASSRLAALYEQYF	TGTGCCAGCAGTCGACTAGCGGCCCTCTACGAGCAGTACTTC
.	TRBV14	TRBJ2-4	.	CASSRGLPVGGNIQYF	TGTGCCAGCAGCCGGGGACTTCCGGTGGGGGGAAACATTCAGTACTTC
.	TRBV6-5	TRBJ1-2	.	CASTPSALANYGYTF	TGTGCCAGCACCCCCAGTGCCCTAGCTAACTATGGCTACACCTTC
.	TRBV5-6	TRBJ2-2	TRBD2	CASSLYSGREAGELFF	TGTGCCAGCAGCTTGTACAGCGGGAGGGAGGCCGGGGAGCTGTTTTTT